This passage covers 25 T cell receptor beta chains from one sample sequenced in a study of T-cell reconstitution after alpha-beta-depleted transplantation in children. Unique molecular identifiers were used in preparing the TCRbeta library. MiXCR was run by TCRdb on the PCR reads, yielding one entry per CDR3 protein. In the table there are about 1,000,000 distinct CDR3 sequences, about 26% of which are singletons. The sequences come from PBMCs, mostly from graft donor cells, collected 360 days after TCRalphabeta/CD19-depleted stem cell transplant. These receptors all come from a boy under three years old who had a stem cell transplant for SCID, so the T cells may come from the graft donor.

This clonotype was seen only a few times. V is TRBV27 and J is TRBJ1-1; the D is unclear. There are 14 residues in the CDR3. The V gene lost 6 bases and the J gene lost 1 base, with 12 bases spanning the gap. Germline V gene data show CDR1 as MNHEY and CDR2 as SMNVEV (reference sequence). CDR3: CASSSIWGNTEAFF. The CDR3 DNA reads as TGTGCCAGCAGCTCCATTTGGGGGAACACTGAAGCTTTCTTT.

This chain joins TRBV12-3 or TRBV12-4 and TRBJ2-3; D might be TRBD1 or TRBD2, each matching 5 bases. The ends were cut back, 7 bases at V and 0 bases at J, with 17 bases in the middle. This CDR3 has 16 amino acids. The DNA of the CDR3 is TGTGCCAGCAATAAAGGGACGGACACTAGCACAGATACGCAGTATTTT. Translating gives CASNKGTDTSTDTQYF.

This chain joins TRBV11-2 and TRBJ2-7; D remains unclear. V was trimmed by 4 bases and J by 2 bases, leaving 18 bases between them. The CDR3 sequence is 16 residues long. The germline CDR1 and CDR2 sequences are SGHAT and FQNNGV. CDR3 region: CASSSPKRQRPYEQYF. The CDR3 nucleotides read TGTGCCAGCAGCTCCCCCAAAAGACAAAGACCCTACGAGCAGTACTTC.

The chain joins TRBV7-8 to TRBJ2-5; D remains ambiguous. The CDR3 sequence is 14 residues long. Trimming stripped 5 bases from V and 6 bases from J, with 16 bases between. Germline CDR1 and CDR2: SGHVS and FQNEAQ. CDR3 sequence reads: CASSPLGGEKTQYF. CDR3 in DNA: TGTGCCAGCAGCCCTTTGGGCGGCGAGAAGACCCAGTACTTC.

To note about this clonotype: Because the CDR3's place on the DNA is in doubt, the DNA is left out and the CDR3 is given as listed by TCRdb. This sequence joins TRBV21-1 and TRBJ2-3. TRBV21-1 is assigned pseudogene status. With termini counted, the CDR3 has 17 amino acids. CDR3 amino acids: CASSKVAKGSSTDTQYF.

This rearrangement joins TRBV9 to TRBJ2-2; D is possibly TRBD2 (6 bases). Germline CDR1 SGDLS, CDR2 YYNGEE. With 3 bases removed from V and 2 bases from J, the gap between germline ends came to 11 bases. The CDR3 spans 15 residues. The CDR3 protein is CASSEEGLNTGELFF. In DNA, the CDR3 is TGTGCCAGCAGCGAGGAGGGACTTAACACCGGGGAGCTGTTTTTT.

CDR3 bases: TGCAGTGCTAGAGGGGACGCTACCTACGAGCAGTACTTC. Amino acids: CSARGDATYEQYF. The chain couples TRBV20-1 to TRBJ2-7; D tentatively reads TRBD1 or TRBD2 (5 bases each). Germline CDR1 is DFQATT and CDR2 is SNEGSKA (reference sequence). V lost 1 base and J 2 bases, leaving 9 bases between the germline ends. The CDR3 runs 13 residues.

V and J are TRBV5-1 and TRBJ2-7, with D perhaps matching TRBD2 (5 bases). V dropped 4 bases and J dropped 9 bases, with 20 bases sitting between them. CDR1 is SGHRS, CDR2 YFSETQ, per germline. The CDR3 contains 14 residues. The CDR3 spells CASSLQADQDGQYF. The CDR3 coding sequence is TGCGCCAGCAGCCTCCAAGCGGACCAAGACGGGCAGTACTTC.

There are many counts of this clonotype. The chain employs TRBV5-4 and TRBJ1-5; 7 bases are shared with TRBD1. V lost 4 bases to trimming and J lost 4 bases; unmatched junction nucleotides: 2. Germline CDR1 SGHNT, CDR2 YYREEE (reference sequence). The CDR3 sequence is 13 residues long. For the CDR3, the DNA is TGTGCCAGCAGCACGGACAGGAATCAGCCCCAGCATTTT. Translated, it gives CASSTDRNQPQHF. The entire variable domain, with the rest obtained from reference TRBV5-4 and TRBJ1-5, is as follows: ETGVTQSPTHLIKTRGQQVTLRCSSQSGHNTVSWYQQALGQGPQFIFQYYREEENGRGNFPPRFSGLQFPNYSSELNVNALELDDSALYLCASSTDRNQPQHFGDGTRLSIL.

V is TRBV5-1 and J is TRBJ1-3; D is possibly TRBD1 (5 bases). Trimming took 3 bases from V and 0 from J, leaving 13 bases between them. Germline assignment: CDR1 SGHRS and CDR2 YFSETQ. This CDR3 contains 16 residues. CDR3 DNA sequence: TGCGCCAGCAGCTCAACCCCCGGGGCCTCTGGAAACACCATATATTTT. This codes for CASSSTPGASGNTIYF.

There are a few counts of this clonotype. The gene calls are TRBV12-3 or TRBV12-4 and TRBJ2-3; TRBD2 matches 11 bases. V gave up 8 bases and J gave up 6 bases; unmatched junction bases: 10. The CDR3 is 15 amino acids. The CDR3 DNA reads TGTGCCAGCTGGCCCTTAGCGGGGGGGCTGGATACGCAGTATTTT. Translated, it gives CASWPLAGGLDTQYF.

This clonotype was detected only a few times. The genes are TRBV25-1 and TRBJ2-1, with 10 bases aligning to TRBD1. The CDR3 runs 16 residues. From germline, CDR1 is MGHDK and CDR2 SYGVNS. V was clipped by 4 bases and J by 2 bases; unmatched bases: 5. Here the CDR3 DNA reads TGTGCCAGCAGTGCCATGGGGACAGGGGCCTACAATGAGCAGTTCTTC. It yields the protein CASSAMGTGAYNEQFF.

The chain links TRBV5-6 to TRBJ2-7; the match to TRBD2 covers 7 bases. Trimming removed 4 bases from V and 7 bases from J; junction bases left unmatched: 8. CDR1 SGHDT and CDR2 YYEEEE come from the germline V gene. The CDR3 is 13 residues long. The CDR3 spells CASSAGVPVEQYF. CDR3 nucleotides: TGTGCCAGCAGCGCGGGAGTCCCCGTGGAGCAGTACTTC.

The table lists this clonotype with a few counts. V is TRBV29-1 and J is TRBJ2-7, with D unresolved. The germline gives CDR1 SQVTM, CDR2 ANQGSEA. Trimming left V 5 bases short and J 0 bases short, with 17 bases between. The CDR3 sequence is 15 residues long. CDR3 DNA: TGCAGCGTTCTCCTTTCGGAGATACACTCCTACGAGCAGTACTTC. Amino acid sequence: CSVLLSEIHSYEQYF.

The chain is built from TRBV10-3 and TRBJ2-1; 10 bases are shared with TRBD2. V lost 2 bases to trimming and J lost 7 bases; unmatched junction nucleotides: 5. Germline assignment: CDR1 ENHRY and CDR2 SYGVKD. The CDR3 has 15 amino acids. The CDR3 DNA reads TGTGCCATCAGTGAGGGAACTAGCGGGGATAATGAGCAGTTCTTC. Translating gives CAISEGTSGDNEQFF.

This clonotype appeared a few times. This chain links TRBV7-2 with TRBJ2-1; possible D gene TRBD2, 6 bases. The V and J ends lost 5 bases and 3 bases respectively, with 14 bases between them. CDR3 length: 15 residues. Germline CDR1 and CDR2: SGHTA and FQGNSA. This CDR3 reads CASSPPGTFYNEQFF. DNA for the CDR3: TGTGCCAGCAGCCCCCCAGGGACTTTCTACAATGAGCAGTTCTTC.

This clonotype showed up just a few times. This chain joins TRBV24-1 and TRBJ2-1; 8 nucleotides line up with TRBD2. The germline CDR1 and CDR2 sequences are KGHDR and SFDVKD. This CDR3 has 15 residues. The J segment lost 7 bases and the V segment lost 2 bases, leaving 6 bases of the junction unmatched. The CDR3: CATSDSSGGFNEQFF. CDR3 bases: TGTGCCACCAGTGATTCATCGGGGGGGTTTAATGAGCAGTTCTTC.

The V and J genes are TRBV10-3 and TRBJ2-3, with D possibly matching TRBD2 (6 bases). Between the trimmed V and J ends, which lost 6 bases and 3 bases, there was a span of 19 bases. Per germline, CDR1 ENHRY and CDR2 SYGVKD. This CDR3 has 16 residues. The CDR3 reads CAISPGGRGGTDTQYF. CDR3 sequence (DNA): TGTGCCATCAGCCCTGGCGGGCGGGGAGGAACAGATACGCAGTATTTT.

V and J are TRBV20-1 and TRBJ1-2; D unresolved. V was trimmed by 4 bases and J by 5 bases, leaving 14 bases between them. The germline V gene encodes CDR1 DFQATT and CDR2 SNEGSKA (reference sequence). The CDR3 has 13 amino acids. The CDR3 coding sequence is TGCAGTGCTAACCCGGGCCCATCATATGGCTACACCTTC. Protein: CSANPGPSYGYTF.

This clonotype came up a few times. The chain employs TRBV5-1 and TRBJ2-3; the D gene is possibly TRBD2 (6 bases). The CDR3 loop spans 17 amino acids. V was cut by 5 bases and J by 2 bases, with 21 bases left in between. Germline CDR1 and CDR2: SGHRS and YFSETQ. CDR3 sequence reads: CASRNTISGPVTDTQYF. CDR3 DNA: TGCGCCAGCAGAAATACTATAAGCGGGCCCGTCACAGATACGCAGTATTTT.

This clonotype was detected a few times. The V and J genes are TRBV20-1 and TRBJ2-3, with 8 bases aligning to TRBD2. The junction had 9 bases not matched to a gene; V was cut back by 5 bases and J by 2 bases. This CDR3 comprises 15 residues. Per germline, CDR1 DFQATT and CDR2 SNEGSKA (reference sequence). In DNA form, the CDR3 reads TGCAGTGCTGCCCCGAGTAGCGGGAACACAGATACGCAGTATTTT. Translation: CSAAPSSGNTDTQYF.

The DNA for the CDR3 is TGTGCCAGCAGTTTAGGGGGTCTAGCGTTCGCAGATACGCAGTATTTT. Its translation: CASSLGGLAFADTQYF. The chain employs TRBV12-3 or TRBV12-4 and TRBJ2-3; perhaps TRBD2 as D (6 bases). This CDR3 is 16 amino acids long. With 1 base removed from V and 4 bases from J, the gap between germline ends came to 15 bases.

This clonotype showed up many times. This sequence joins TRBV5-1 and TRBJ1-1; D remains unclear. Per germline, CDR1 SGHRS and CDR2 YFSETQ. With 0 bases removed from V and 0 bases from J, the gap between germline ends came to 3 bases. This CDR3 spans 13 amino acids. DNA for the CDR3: TGCGCCAGCAGCTTGGCCGTGAACACTGAAGCTTTCTTT. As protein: CASSLAVNTEAFF.

CDR3 in amino acids: CASSQDVTGALSTGELFF. The CDR3 nucleotides read TGCGCCAGCAGCCAAGATGTTACGGGGGCCCTTTCCACCGGGGAGCTGTTTTTT. The chain has TRBV4-1 and TRBJ2-2, with D perhaps matching TRBD1 or TRBD2 (6 bases each). With 0 bases removed from V and 4 bases from J, the gap between germline ends came to 18 bases. The CDR3 has 18 amino acids. Germline CDR1 is MGHRA and CDR2 is YSYEKL.

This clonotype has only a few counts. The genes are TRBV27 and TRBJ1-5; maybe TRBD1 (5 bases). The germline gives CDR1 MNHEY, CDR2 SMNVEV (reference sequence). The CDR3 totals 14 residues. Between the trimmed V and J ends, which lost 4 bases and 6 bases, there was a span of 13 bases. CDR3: CASSSLGASQPQHF. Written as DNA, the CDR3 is TGTGCCAGCAGTTCCCTCGGGGCAAGTCAGCCCCAGCATTTT.